The entry below gives a single TCR beta chain sequence along with its context. Its antigen is not identified. A multiplex PCR was run with 60 Vbeta primers and 13 Jbeta primers. Produced via immunoSEQ multiplex PCR; TCRdb's table is partial and in-frame only. The repertoire holds roughly 250,000 clones, 80% seen once, with about 0.28% in the top ten. The sample comes from a study of cytomegalovirus exposure and HLA in healthy donors. Germline V gene lookup returns CDR1 MGHDK and CDR2 SYGVNS. The CDR3 has 16 amino acids. The ends were cut back, 7 bases at V and 2 bases at J, with 21 bases in the middle. Broader study findings: In vitro assays verified that three CMV-associated chains recognized CMV antigens specifically.

This receptor was identified in a girl aged 2 to 10 in good health and CMV-seronegative. Sample: PBMCs. The chain couples TRBV25-1 to TRBJ2-7; the D gene is possibly TRBD2 (6 bases). The CDR3 nucleotides read TGTGCCAGCAACCCAGGTTCTGACGGGAGCACCTACGAGCAGTACTTC. Its protein is CASNPGSDGSTYEQYF.